This TCR beta chain appears in the sequencing data of a study of blood T cell repertoires in COVID-19 (dated by TCRdb to the early 2020s). About the study as a whole: Collaborator samples came from the United States, Italy and Spain and covered acute and convalescent phases of COVID-19. The prospective study material was composed of cDNA or gDNA derived from T cells, B-cell-depleted T cells, or PBMCs. The dataset comprised deeply sampled blood TCRbeta repertoires from subjects exposed to, actively infected with, or recovered from COVID-19. The repertoires were released in a freely available public database intended as a resource for research on the immune response to SARS-CoV-2. Samples came from the ongoing ImmuneRACE study (first 160 participants) plus 1,254 subjects from 6 global collaborators. A de-identified subject ID, COVID-19 status, age in years and sex were almost always included in the sample metadata. Where available, HLA class I and class II types were taken from metadata supplied by the sample provider and were not determined by assay-based typing. General conclusions and limits of the study: How much clinical and demographic metadata was included differed by source and by participant, and the metadata was provided uncurated.

There are 13 amino acids in the CDR3, from cysteine to phenylalanine inclusive. Of all the DNA, just the CDR3 is kept, 39 bases in frame from base 1. The germline V gene specifies SNHLY as CDR1 and FYNNEI as CDR2. The collaborating institutions used their own protocols to collect whole blood in K2EDTA tubes. Collaborator samples were shipped for TCRbeta analysis as frozen whole blood, isolated PBMCs, or DNA extracted from either sample type. As concerns this clone: Its binding antigen is unknown. The input lacks base qualities; no much larger clone sits a single base away.

TCRbeta CDR3 regions were amplified from genomic DNA using the immunoSEQ Assay, a bias-controlled multiplex PCR. Under the source paper's analysis protocol: The number of nucleated cells in each sample was estimated by amplification of reference gene primers within the assay. To quantify the absolute abundance of each unique TCRbeta CDR3 rearrangement, sequence reads were collapsed and filtered. For each sample, productive Simpson clonality was calculated as the square root of Simpson's diversity index over productive rearrangements. TCRdb took this table from immuneACCESS and kept in-frame rearrangements with V and J called. Such tables lack part of the clones; where checked against another copy, unresolved V genes explain under half of the gap, and the rest is unexplained. V and J calls and clone size are those listed in that table; D and trimming were worked out from the DNA. For this sample there are about 120,000 clones; around nine tenths appear just once. Approximately 1.9% of the sample comes from the top ten.

The V and J genes are TRBV2 and TRBJ1-5, with 7 bases matching TRBD1. This receptor was taken from a human donor with active COVID-19. The donor label of this sample is uncertain. Sequencing was carried out using peripheral blood. The CDR3 protein sequence reads: CATVRGLNQPQHF. The DNA is TGTGCTACTGTGAGGGGGCTAAATCAGCCCCAGCATTTT.